A single sample gave rise to the 22 T cell receptor beta chains below, sequenced in a study of T cell responses to AZD1222 COVID-19 vaccine. Using immunoSEQ multiplex PCR, the repertoire was profiled, and TCRdb retains in-frame clones only, with some absent. Of roughly 100,000 clones listed, more than 75% are singletons. The source material was peripheral blood, sampled on day 0 of AZD1222 vaccination. The receptors stem from an adult in good health.

In DNA, the CDR3 is TGTGCCAGCAGGTTGGAGGTGGGGTCAGATACGCAGTATTTT. Protein product: CASRLEVGSDTQYF. The chain couples TRBV7-2 to TRBJ2-3, with a weak D call TRBD2 (5 bases). The CDR3 has 14 amino acids. Germline V gives CDR1 SGHTA, CDR2 FQGNSA. V lost 6 bases to trimming and J lost 4 bases, with 14 bases between them.

The CDR3 loop reads CSASRVAGDNEQFF. DNA for the CDR3: TGCAGTGCTAGTCGGGTAGCGGGGGACAATGAGCAGTTCTTC. The V call is TRBV20-1, the J call TRBJ2-1; 9 positions agree with TRBD2. Germline lookup yields CDR1 DFQATT and CDR2 SNEGSKA (reference sequence). The CDR3 length is 14 residues. J lost 5 bases, V lost 3 bases, and 5 bases had no gene match.

Notes on this clone: This specimen includes other DNA sequences encoding the same CDR3. The rearrangement uses TRBV2 and TRBJ1-4; D is undetermined. Trimming pared 4 bases from V and 5 bases from J, leaving 11 bases between. Germline-derived CDR1 and CDR2 are SNHLY and FYNNEI. This CDR3 contains 14 residues. CDR3 amino acids: CASSGPDGNEKLFF. In DNA, the CDR3 is TGTGCCAGCAGTGGACCGGACGGAAATGAAAAACTGTTTTTT.

The rearrangement uses TRBV2 and TRBJ2-5, with D hard to call. This CDR3 has 11 amino acids. Germline loops: CDR1 SNHLY, CDR2 FYNNEI. V was pared by 6 bases and J by 5 bases, with 7 bases between. The CDR3 nucleotides are TGTGCCAGCAGAAGATCCGAGACCCAGTACTTC. This gives the protein CASRRSETQYF.

The V gene is TRBV5-1, the J gene TRBJ1-5; no clear D. CDR3 length: 14 amino acids. The V end lost 0 bases, the J end lost 3 bases, and 7 bases lay between the germline ends. Germline loops: CDR1 SGHRS, CDR2 YFSETQ. This chain's CDR3 is CASSLEGPNQPQHF. CDR3 bases: TGCGCCAGCAGCTTGGAAGGGCCCAATCAGCCCCAGCATTTT.

V usage is TRBV4-2 and J usage is TRBJ1-4; 8 bases are shared with TRBD1. The J segment lost 4 bases and the V segment lost 3 bases, leaving 1 base of the junction unmatched. The CDR3 is made up of 14 amino acids. Germline V gives CDR1 LGHNA, CDR2 YNFKEQ. In DNA form, the CDR3 reads TGTGCCAGCAGCCAGGGACAGGATAATGAAAAACTGTTTTTT. Translated, it gives CASSQGQDNEKLFF.

The V gene is TRBV11-2, the J gene TRBJ1-2; TRBD1 is a possible D gene (5 bases). The CDR3 covers 15 residues. The germline gives CDR1 SGHAT, CDR2 FQNNGV. V lost 0 bases to trimming and J lost 1 base, with 9 bases between them. The CDR3 coding sequence is TGTGCCAGCAGCTTAGAGGCGGGGCATAACTATGGCTACACCTTC. Amino acid sequence: CASSLEAGHNYGYTF.

This chain uses TRBV6-5 with TRBJ1-2; D is ambiguous. Deletions cut 2 bases from V and 3 bases from J, with 7 bases between. This CDR3 contains 13 residues. The germline V gene encodes CDR1 MNHEY and CDR2 SVGAGI. The DNA for the CDR3 is TGTGCCAGCAGTTACGTTGCAGACTATGGCTACACCTTC. It is translated as CASSYVADYGYTF.

The rearrangement uses TRBV7-9 and TRBJ1-1, with D uncertain. The CDR3 runs to 12 residues. Deletions cut 5 bases from V and 5 bases from J, with 9 bases between. Per germline, CDR1 SEHNR and CDR2 FQNEAQ (reference sequence). Here the CDR3 DNA reads TGTGCCAGCAGCCCGAGGAGTACTGAAGCTTTCTTT. This gives the protein CASSPRSTEAFF.

The chain links TRBV4-2 to TRBJ1-2, with D hard to call. This CDR3 region has 12 residues. CDR1 LGHNA and CDR2 YNFKEQ come from the germline V gene. Trimming cost V 1 base and J 6 bases, with 6 bases left between them. DNA for the CDR3: TGTGCCAGCAGCCAAGTCGCTGATGGCTACACCTTC. It encodes CASSQVADGYTF.

The rearrangement uses TRBV5-1 and TRBJ2-2; D is undetermined. CDR1 and CDR2 (germline): SGHRS, YFSETQ. Trimming cost V 6 bases and J 1 base, with 7 bases left between them. The CDR3 covers 13 residues. The CDR3 DNA is TGCGCCAGCAATTCCGGGAACACCGGGGAGCTGTTTTTT. It is translated as CASNSGNTGELFF.

The chain uses TRBV5-1 and TRBJ2-1, with D perhaps given as TRBD1 or TRBD2 (5 bases each). Germline-derived CDR1 and CDR2 are SGHRS and YFSETQ. Trimming pared 0 bases from V and 9 bases from J, leaving 7 bases between. CDR3 length equals 12 residues. CDR3 amino acids: CASSLAGGEQFF. The CDR3 bases are TGCGCCAGCAGCTTGGCTGGGGGTGAGCAGTTCTTC.

The V call is TRBV11-2, the J call TRBJ2-1; TRBD2 matches at 9 bases. Germline V gene data show CDR1 as SGHAT and CDR2 as FQNNGV. There are 15 residues in the CDR3. Losses at the gene ends were 8 bases for V and 10 bases for J; bases not matched to a gene: 15. CDR3 coding DNA: TGTGCCAGCGGCCCTTCAGCCGAGCTAGCGGGGGAGCAGTTCTTC. Translated, it gives CASGPSAELAGEQFF.

V usage is TRBV4-1 and J usage is TRBJ1-5; TRBD1 might be the D (6 bases). The V end lost 3 bases, the J end lost 2 bases, and 14 bases lay between the germline ends. Germline V CDR1 and CDR2: MGHRA, YSYEKL. The CDR3 is 16 residues long. The CDR3 nucleotides read TGCGCCAGCAGCCATCCACAGGGAGGTGGCAATCAGCCCCAGCATTTT. Its translation: CASSHPQGGGNQPQHF.

The table lists this clone with a few counts. V and J are TRBV6-2 or TRBV6-3 and TRBJ2-2; 8 bases align to TRBD2. Per the germline V gene, CDR1 is MNHEY and CDR2 is SVGEGT. V lost 5 bases and J lost 1; bases outside the gene matches: 6. CDR3 length: 16 residues. CDR3 protein: CASSTRLARNTGELFF. The CDR3 region has the DNA TGTGCCAGCAGTACGAGACTAGCGAGGAACACCGGGGAGCTGTTTTTT.

The V gene is TRBV5-1, the J gene TRBJ2-7, with TRBD2 matching over 7 bases. V shed 0 bases and J 3 bases; nucleotides not matched to a gene: 6. The CDR3 spans 15 residues. Germline V gene data show CDR1 as SGHRS and CDR2 as YFSETQ. The CDR3 DNA reads as TGCGCCAGCAGCTTGGATGGCGGGAGTATCTACGAGCAGTACTTC. It translates to CASSLDGGSIYEQYF.

This sequence joins TRBV28 and TRBJ2-7, with TRBD2 matching 9 bases. There are 18 residues in the CDR3. Germline V gene data show CDR1 as MDHEN and CDR2 as SYDVKM. V was clipped by 5 bases and J by 3 bases; unmatched bases: 17. CDR3 region: CASSLSGDLAGSYYEQYF. In nucleotides, the CDR3 is TGTGCCAGCAGTCTTTCCGGGGATCTAGCGGGGAGTTACTACGAGCAGTACTTC.

The genes are TRBV5-1 and TRBJ1-2; D not certain. V shed 0 bases and J shed 3 bases, with 9 bases lying between them. Germline V lookup: CDR1 SGHRS, CDR2 YFSETQ. This CDR3 is 14 amino acids long. CDR3 DNA sequence: TGCGCCAGCAGCTTGGTGGGTACGGACTATGGCTACACCTTC. It specifies CASSLVGTDYGYTF.

The V and J genes are TRBV6-5 and TRBJ1-5; D perhaps matches TRBD1 (6 bases). The CDR3 loop spans 14 amino acids. Trimming removed 7 bases at V and 5 bases at J, with 15 bases between. Per germline, CDR1 MNHEY and CDR2 SVGAGI. CDR3 in DNA: TGTGCCAGCACCGAACACTCAGGGGATCAGCCCCAGCATTTT. This gives the protein CASTEHSGDQPQHF.

The genes are TRBV11-2 and TRBJ2-3, with no clear D. Germline values: CDR1 SGHAT, CDR2 FQNNGV. The V gene lost 9 bases and the J gene lost 0 bases, with 7 bases spanning the gap. The CDR3 length is 12 residues. CDR3 protein: CASSDSTDTQYF. The CDR3 DNA follows: TGTGCCAGTTCTGATAGCACAGATACGCAGTATTTT.

The chain employs TRBV10-3 and TRBJ1-3; weak D call: TRBD1 (5 bases). V gave up 3 bases and J gave up 4 bases, with 10 bases separating them. CDR1 ENHRY and CDR2 SYGVKD come from the germline V gene. The CDR3 runs to 14 residues. CDR3 sequence reads: CAISEGGTGNTIYF. In DNA, the CDR3 is TGTGCCATCAGTGAAGGAGGGACCGGAAACACCATATATTTT.

Here the CDR3 reads CASSHRTGEGYTF. The CDR3 coding sequence is TGTGCCAGCAGTCATAGGACAGGGGAGGGCTACACCTTC. The chain employs TRBV12-3 or TRBV12-4 and TRBJ1-2; 9 nucleotides line up with TRBD1. V gave up 5 bases and J gave up 8 bases; unmatched junction bases: 6. The CDR3 runs 13 residues.